This record concerns one T cell receptor (beta chain) sequence. Its antigen remains unknown. The data originate from a study of T-cell memory formation after mild COVID-19. General study results and limits: Among CD4+ contracting clones, most were CM and EM, and CD8+ ones EMRA. A second wave expanding day 15 to 37 was CD4+-biased; contracting clones were balanced.

CDR3 length: 16 residues. Germline CDR1 is DFQATT and CDR2 is SNEGSKA (reference sequence). The V gene end was trimmed by 3 bases and the J gene end by 2 bases; junction bases not matched to a gene: 6. Amplification by 5'RACE using constant-segment primers produced TCR alpha and TCR beta cDNA libraries that carried sample barcodes and UMIs. TCRdb itself ran the 5' RACE reads through MiXCR, one entry per CDR3 protein. The repertoire holds fewer than 90,000 distinct CDR3 sequences, with over 11% as singletons. Sequencing input: PBMCs or a T cell subset sorted from them (not recorded which). The sequence came from an adult woman who had mild COVID-19 (a few samples of this study predate the infection). Cell type and time point are not known. The chain carries TRBV20-1 and TRBJ2-7; 14 bases line up with TRBD2. CDR3 residues: CSASGTSGSGTYEQYF. The CDR3 region has the DNA TGCAGTGCTAGCGGGACTAGCGGGAGCGGCACCTACGAGCAGTACTTC.